These 21 T cell receptor beta chains were sequenced from one sample in a study of blood T cell repertoires in COVID-19. Using immunoSEQ multiplex PCR, the repertoire was profiled, and TCRdb retains in-frame clones only, with some absent. The data show under 130,000 clones, over 75% seen once. The sequenced material came from peripheral blood. These receptors came from a human donor in a cohort sampled during active or convalescent COVID-19.

This chain joins TRBV5-6 and TRBJ2-5, with TRBD2 identical over 9 bases. The trim removed 2 bases at V and 2 bases at J, leaving 4 bases unmatched. Germline CDR1 reads SGHDT; CDR2 reads YYEEEE. The CDR3 consists of 15 residues. CDR3 loop: CASSFGLAGQETQYF. The DNA for the CDR3 is TGTGCCAGCAGCTTTGGGCTAGCGGGGCAAGAGACCCAGTACTTC. The variable domain in full, with the rest retrieved from reference TRBV5-6 and TRBJ2-5, is DAGVTQSPTHLIKTRGQQVTLRCSPKSGHDTVSWYQQALGQGPQFIFQYYEEEERQRGNFPDRFSGHQFPNYSSELNVNALLLGDSALYLCASSFGLAGQETQYFGPGTRLLVL.

V usage is TRBV3-1 (or the pseudogene TRBV3-2) and J usage is TRBJ2-7; D possibly corresponds to TRBD1 (5 bases). Per the germline V gene, CDR1 is LGHDT and CDR2 is YNNKEL (reference sequence). The V end was cut by 0 bases, the J end by 2 bases, with 11 bases between. The CDR3 sequence is 15 residues long. In DNA, the CDR3 is TGTGCCAGCAGCCAAGATCTTGGGGCAACCTACGAGCAGTACTTC. It yields the protein CASSQDLGATYEQYF.

This chain connects TRBV10-3 to TRBJ1-5; TRBD1 agrees at 7 bases. CDR1 is ENHRY, CDR2 SYGVKD, per germline. The CDR3 is 14 amino acids. The trim removed 10 bases at V and 3 bases at J, leaving 9 bases unmatched. DNA of the CDR3: TGTGCCACCAGAGTGGGGACAGACAATCAGCCCCAGCATTTT. Amino acids: CATRVGTDNQPQHF.

With respect to this clone: Other DNA sequences within the sample encode an identical CDR3. The chain recombines TRBV29-1 with TRBJ1-2; the match to TRBD1 covers 8 bases. The length of the CDR3 is 11 residues. Losses at the gene ends were 5 bases for V and 5 bases for J; bases not matched to a gene: 1. Germline-derived CDR1 and CDR2 are SQVTM and ANQGSEA. The CDR3 protein is CSVRQGYGYTF. In nucleotides, the CDR3 is TGCAGCGTTCGACAGGGGTATGGCTACACCTTC. The entire variable domain, with the rest obtained from reference TRBV29-1 and TRBJ1-2, is as follows: SAVISQKPSRDICQRGTSLTIQCQVDSQVTMMFWYRQQPGQSLTLIATANQGSEATYESGFVIDKFPISRPNLTFSTLTVSNMSPEDSSIYLCSVRQGYGYTFGSGTRLTVV.

The chain has TRBV12-3 or TRBV12-4 and TRBJ2-7; D is possibly TRBD2 (5 bases). The CDR3 is made up of 13 amino acids. Trimming left V 3 bases short and J 2 bases short, with 8 bases between. The CDR3 region has the DNA TGTGCCAGCAGTTTGAGGGCTGCCTACGAGCAGTACTTC. Translated: CASSLRAAYEQYF.

The J gene is TRBJ2-1, the V gene TRBV13; perhaps TRBD2 as D (5 bases). The CDR3 is 14 amino acids. V lost 3 bases to trimming and J lost 6 bases, with 12 bases between them. Germline CDR1 and CDR2: PRHDT and FYEKMQ (reference sequence). The DNA of the CDR3 is TGTGCCAGCAGCTTCTTCACTAGATCCAATGAGCAGTTCTTC. This codes for CASSFFTRSNEQFF.

This rearrangement joins TRBV7-2 to TRBJ1-2; possible D gene TRBD1, 6 bases. This CDR3 is built from 13 residues. Trimming stripped 5 bases from V and 4 bases from J, with 11 bases between. Germline CDR1 is SGHTA and CDR2 is FQGNSA. The CDR3 region is CASSTGLRYGYTF. The CDR3 coding sequence is TGTGCCAGCAGCACAGGGTTGCGCTATGGCTACACCTTC.

This clone is a singleton in its sample. The V gene is TRBV11-2, the J gene TRBJ2-2; 7 bases match TRBD1. The CDR3 has 15 residues. J gave up 2 bases and V 5 bases, and 5 bases lay outside the gene matches. In germline, CDR1 is SGHAT, CDR2 FQNNGV. CDR3 sequence (DNA): TGTGCCAGCAGCACCAACAGGGGAAACACCGGGGAGCTGTTTTTT. Amino acids: CASSTNRGNTGELFF.

The V and J genes are TRBV28 and TRBJ1-5; D remains ambiguous. Germline lookup yields CDR1 MDHEN and CDR2 SYDVKM. This CDR3 is 12 amino acids long. Trimming took off 6 bases at V and 4 bases at J, with 7 bases between the two ends. For the CDR3, the DNA is TGTGCCAGCAGACAGCCGAATCAGCCCCAGCATTTT. It specifies CASRQPNQPQHF.

The J gene is TRBJ1-2, the V gene TRBV7-9, with a weak D call TRBD1 (6 bases). The ends were cut back, 3 bases at V and 1 base at J, with 9 bases in the middle. Germline CDR1 is SEHNR and CDR2 is FQNEAQ (reference sequence). The CDR3 sequence is 14 residues long. The CDR3 loop reads CASSFTQGNYGYTF. The CDR3 DNA reads as TGTGCCAGCAGCTTTACACAGGGTAACTATGGCTACACCTTC.

The rearrangement joins TRBV7-9 to TRBJ1-5; the D gene is possibly TRBD1 (5 bases). The germline V gene has CDR1 SEHNR and CDR2 FQNEAQ (reference sequence). With 5 bases removed from V and 6 bases from J, the gap between germline ends came to 17 bases. This CDR3 has 15 amino acids. The CDR3 DNA reads as TGTGCCAGCAGCCCAGCTGGGGGGTTTGTTCAGCCCCAGCATTTT. Translated: CASSPAGGFVQPQHF.

The rearrangement joins TRBV12-5 to TRBJ2-3; unclear D gene. The V gene's germline CDR1 is LGHNT and CDR2 FRNRAP. This CDR3 is 13 amino acids long. V lost 3 bases to trimming and J lost 3 bases, with 7 bases between them. The CDR3 DNA reads as TGTGCTAGTGGTTTTTCCGGGACAGATACGCAGTATTTT. Protein: CASGFSGTDTQYF.

The rearrangement uses TRBV5-3 and TRBJ2-3; 13 bases are shared with TRBD2. TRBV5-3 is known as an ORF, though its function is uncertain. The junction had 15 bases not matched to a gene; V was cut back by 2 bases and J by 6 bases. This CDR3 comprises 19 residues. The CDR3 here is CARSLTAVLTSGGEDTQYF. Here the CDR3 DNA reads TGTGCCAGAAGCTTAACCGCCGTTCTTACTAGCGGGGGGGAGGATACGCAGTATTTT.

A single count supports this clone. The rearrangement joins TRBV10-3 to TRBJ1-6, with D unresolved. CDR3 length: 16 amino acids. V lost 4 bases to trimming and J lost 0 bases, with 10 bases between them. Germline assignment: CDR1 ENHRY and CDR2 SYGVKD. CDR3 in amino acids: CAISGSASSYNSPLHF. The DNA of the CDR3 is TGTGCCATCAGTGGGAGTGCGAGCTCCTATAATTCACCCCTCCACTTT.

This clone showed up just a few times. The J gene is TRBJ1-5, the V gene TRBV6-5; TRBD1 matches 7 bases. The V gene's germline CDR1 is MNHEY and CDR2 SVGAGI. CDR3 length: 14 residues. Trimming cost V 6 bases and J 4 bases; bases outside gene matches: 6. CDR3 DNA sequence: TGTGCCAGCAGGGAGACAGGGAGTAATCAGCCCCAGCATTTT. Translated: CASRETGSNQPQHF.

This clone was counted only a few times. The rearrangement uses TRBV6-5 and TRBJ1-2; the match to TRBD1 covers 9 bases. The CDR3 loop spans 14 amino acids. Germline values: CDR1 MNHEY, CDR2 SVGAGI. V shed 2 bases and J 8 bases; nucleotides not matched to a gene: 6. In nucleotides, the CDR3 is TGTGCCAGCAGTTACCCGGGGACAGGGAACGGCTACACCTTC. Translation gives CASSYPGTGNGYTF.

V gene TRBV27 combines with J gene TRBJ2-7, with 12 bases identical to TRBD2. Germline V CDR1 and CDR2: MNHEY, SMNVEV (reference sequence). The V and J ends lost 2 bases and 4 bases, in that order; junction bases with no gene match: 3. The CDR3 covers 15 residues. CDR3 sequence reads: CASSLLAGGVYEQYF. The CDR3 DNA follows: TGTGCCAGCAGTTTACTAGCGGGGGGGGTATACGAGCAGTACTTC.

The V call is TRBV6-6, the J call TRBJ1-2; D uncertain. Trimming took 6 bases from V and 0 from J, leaving 5 bases between them. This CDR3 has 12 residues. Germline-derived CDR1 and CDR2 are MNHNY and SVGAGI (reference sequence). The CDR3 protein is CASSRANYGYTF. The CDR3 DNA sequence: TGTGCCAGCAGCCGGGCTAACTATGGCTACACCTTC.

This clone was counted once. The chain carries TRBV7-2 and TRBJ2-3; the match to TRBD2 covers 8 bases. The CDR3 is 15 amino acids. Germline V gene data show CDR1 as SGHTA and CDR2 as FQGNSA. Germline trimming cut 5 bases from V and 10 bases from J; bases unmatched to any gene: 14. CDR3 in DNA: TGTGCCAGCAGCCTGGACGCGGGGGGTCAGGGAGCGCAGTATTTT. It codes for CASSLDAGGQGAQYF.

This chain uses TRBV5-4 with TRBJ1-3; D is undetermined. V lost 3 bases and J lost 4, with 11 bases in between. There are 14 residues in the CDR3. CDR1 and CDR2 from the germline V gene are SGHNT and YYREEE (reference sequence). The CDR3 DNA sequence: TGTGCCAGCAGCTCTGAGAAAAGCGGAAACACCATATATTTT. Amino acid sequence: CASSSEKSGNTIYF. The full variable domain, rest sourced from reference TRBV5-4 and TRBJ1-3, is ETGVTQSPTHLIKTRGQQVTLRCSSQSGHNTVSWYQQALGQGPQFIFQYYREEENGRGNFPPRFSGLQFPNYSSELNVNALELDDSALYLCASSSEKSGNTIYFGEGSWLTVV.

This clone was seen many times. The genes are TRBV7-8 and TRBJ2-1; 8 bases fit TRBD2. This CDR3 has 18 residues. CDR1 and CDR2 from the germline V gene are SGHVS and FQNEAQ. V was clipped by 5 bases and J by 7 bases; unmatched bases: 19. This CDR3 reads CASSTAAWGAGGRNEQFF. The CDR3, as DNA: TGTGCCAGCAGCACCGCCGCGTGGGGGGCGGGGGGAAGGAATGAGCAGTTCTTC.